The next 30 T cell receptor beta chains were all read from a single sample in a study of cytomegalovirus exposure and HLA in healthy donors (dated 2017 in TCRdb). Library preparation was by the immunoSEQ multiplex PCR assay. The multiplex PCR relied on a mix of 60 forward primers for TCR Vbeta segments and 13 reverse primers for TCR Jbeta segments. This is the immuneACCESS table as TCRdb keeps it, with only in-frame sequences that have V and J called. A part of the clones is gone; compared with another copy, unresolved V genes explain less than half, and the rest is unexplained. The sample profile shows about 44,000 clones; roughly 87% of them were found once. Roughly 8% of the sample is taken by the ten largest. Sequencing input: PBMCs. These receptors were obtained from a woman aged 40 to 55 in good health and CMV-seropositive.

This clone was seen only once. The chain recombines TRBV28 with TRBJ1-3, with a tentative D call TRBD1 (6 bases). Per the germline V gene, CDR1 is MDHEN and CDR2 is SYDVKM. Between the trimmed V and J ends, which lost 5 bases and 0 bases, there was a span of 11 bases. The CDR3 runs to 15 residues. This CDR3 is CASSTGQFSGNTIYF. For the CDR3, the DNA is TGTGCCAGCAGTACGGGACAATTCTCTGGAAACACCATATATTTT.

The chain joins TRBV7-3 to TRBJ2-2; TRBD1 matches 9 bases. The CDR3 contains 14 residues. The J segment lost 3 bases and the V segment lost 5 bases, leaving 1 base of the junction unmatched. Germline CDR1 is SGHTA and CDR2 is FQGTGA. CDR3 nucleotide sequence: TGTGCCAGCAGCCGGGACAGGGACACCGGGGAGCTGTTTTTT. Translation gives CASSRDRDTGELFF.

As DNA, the CDR3 is TGTGCCAGCAGCTCGTGGGGGGGAGGTGACACTGAAGCTTTCTTT. The encoded protein is CASSSWGGGDTEAFF. The V call is TRBV5-4, the J call TRBJ1-1, with D possibly TRBD1 on 5 matching bases. CDR1 is SGHNT and CDR2 is YYREEE in the germline V gene (reference sequence). The CDR3 loop spans 15 amino acids. V was cut by 3 bases and J by 3 bases, with 15 bases left in between.

The V call is TRBV28, the J call TRBJ1-1; 10 bases fit TRBD1. CDR3 length: 15 residues. Germline V lookup: CDR1 MDHEN, CDR2 SYDVKM. Trimming took 4 bases from V and 5 from J; bases not matched to a gene: 7. CDR3 bases: TGTGCCAGCAGTTCATCGACAGGGGGCAAGACTGAAGCTTTCTTT. Residues: CASSSSTGGKTEAFF.

This clone has just a few counts. This rearrangement joins TRBV2 to TRBJ1-1; D is unresolved. The CDR3 has 13 amino acids. Germline V CDR1 and CDR2: SNHLY, FYNNEI. V dropped 5 bases and J dropped 0 bases, with 7 bases sitting between them. CDR3 sequence: CASSLDVNTEAFF. As DNA, the CDR3 is TGTGCCAGCAGTCTAGACGTGAACACTGAAGCTTTCTTT. Combining the CDR3 with reference TRBV2 and TRBJ1-1 gives the whole variable domain EPEVTQTPSHQVTQMGQEVILRCVPISNHLYFYWYRQILGQKVEFLVSFYNNEISEKSEIFDDQFSVERPDGSNFTLKIRSTKLEDSAMYFCASSLDVNTEAFFGQGTRLTVV.

This clone has just a few counts. The chain recombines TRBV27 with TRBJ1-6; TRBD1 might be the D (6 bases). V dropped 6 bases and J dropped 9 bases, with 15 bases sitting between them. The CDR3 has 14 residues. Germline CDR1 reads MNHEY; CDR2 reads SMNVEV (reference sequence). In DNA, the CDR3 is TGTGCCAGCAGCTTTACGGAACAGGGTTCACCCCTCCACTTT. It encodes CASSFTEQGSPLHF.

The chain combines TRBV6-1 with TRBJ2-7; tentative D call: TRBD2 (5 bases). V lost 4 bases and J 4 bases, leaving 8 bases between the germline ends. Germline assignment: CDR1 MNHNS and CDR2 SASEGT. This CDR3 has 12 amino acids. CDR3 sequence reads: CASSAAGYEQYF. CDR3 coding DNA: TGTGCCAGCAGTGCCGCGGGTTACGAGCAGTACTTC.

The chain is built from TRBV18 and TRBJ2-1; 11 bases match TRBD2. The CDR3 consists of 18 residues. V shed 2 bases and J 7 bases; nucleotides not matched to a gene: 13. Germline lookup yields CDR1 KGHSH and CDR2 LQKENI. In nucleotides, the CDR3 is TGTGCCAGCTCACCAAACCAAGTCGCGGGACTAGCGGCGAATGAGCAGTTCTTC. It yields the protein CASSPNQVAGLAANEQFF.

The CDR3 protein is CASSSEQGASQPQHF. CDR3 sequence (DNA): TGTGCCAGCAGCTCAGAGCAGGGGGCTTCTCAGCCCCAGCATTTT. This chain links TRBV7-2 with TRBJ1-5; 8 bases match TRBD1. V was pared by 4 bases and J by 6 bases, with 8 bases of the junction left unmatched. This CDR3 is 15 amino acids long. The V gene's germline CDR1 is SGHTA and CDR2 FQGNSA.

This clone appeared once. The rearrangement uses TRBV11-2 and TRBJ2-2; D perhaps matches TRBD2 (6 bases). Germline V gene data show CDR1 as SGHAT and CDR2 as FQNNGV. CDR3 length: 15 residues. The V end lost 3 bases, the J end lost 6 bases, and 14 bases lay between the germline ends. In DNA form, the CDR3 reads TGTGCCAGCAGCTTGCAGCGGGTGTCCCCCGGGGAGCTGTTTTTT. It yields the protein CASSLQRVSPGELFF. Combining the CDR3 with reference TRBV11-2 and TRBJ2-2 gives the whole variable domain EAGVAQSPRYKIIEKRQSVAFWCNPISGHATLYWYQQILGQGPKLLIQFQNNGVVDDSQLPKDRFSAERLKGVDSTLKIQPAKLEDSAVYLCASSLQRVSPGELFFGEGSRLTVL.

In DNA form, the CDR3 reads TGTGCCAGTAGGCCGGGGACCGGGGAGCTGTTTTTT. Amino acid sequence: CASRPGTGELFF. This chain links TRBV19 with TRBJ2-2; possible D gene TRBD2, 5 bases. The V end lost 6 bases, the J end lost 5 bases, and 7 bases lay between the germline ends. The CDR3 contains 12 residues. Germline V gives CDR1 LNHDA, CDR2 SQIVND (reference sequence).

The rearrangement uses TRBV7-2 and TRBJ1-2, with 10 bases identical to TRBD1. In germline, CDR1 is SGHTA, CDR2 FQGNSA. V was clipped by 3 bases and J by 7 bases; unmatched bases: 5. The CDR3 has 14 residues. The CDR3 DNA reads TGTGCCAGCAGCTTCCGGGACAGGGGATCTGGCTACACCTTC. Encoded protein: CASSFRDRGSGYTF.

The J gene is TRBJ1-6, the V gene TRBV28; no firm D call. This CDR3 is built from 11 residues. The germline V and J ends were trimmed by 2 bases and 12 bases, with 5 bases remaining between them. Germline loops: CDR1 MDHEN, CDR2 SYDVKM. The CDR3, as DNA: TGTGCCAGCAGTTTACTAGGACCCCTCCACTTT. Its protein is CASSLLGPLHF.

This clone has more than one count but fewer than ten. The chain recombines TRBV21-1 with TRBJ1-3; the table's D call TRBD1 went unverified against the DNA. TRBV21-1 is a recognized pseudogene. The CDR3 loop spans 16 amino acids. This CDR3 reads CASSRRHGQGIRGIYF. Here the CDR3 DNA reads TGTGCCAGCAGCAGGCGTCATGGACAGGGCATAAGGGGCATATATTTT.

The chain couples TRBV18 to TRBJ1-1; D ambiguous. Trimming removed 2 bases at V and 1 base at J, with 8 bases between. The V gene's germline CDR1 is KGHSH and CDR2 LQKENI. The CDR3 covers 14 residues. The CDR3 sequence is CASSPLPRNTEAFF. CDR3 DNA: TGTGCCAGCTCACCATTGCCGAGGAACACTGAAGCTTTCTTT.

The chain couples TRBV18 to TRBJ1-4; D possibly corresponds to TRBD1 (5 bases). This CDR3 contains 14 residues. The ends were cut back, 3 bases at V and 5 bases at J, with 10 bases in the middle. CDR1 and CDR2 (germline): KGHSH, LQKENI. The CDR3 sequence: CASSPGTENEKLFF. In nucleotides, the CDR3 is TGTGCCAGCTCACCGGGGACTGAGAATGAAAAACTGTTTTTT.

The chain joins TRBV15 to TRBJ2-2; 7 bases are a match to TRBD2. The CDR3 totals 14 residues. The V gene end was trimmed by 5 bases and the J gene end by 5 bases; junction bases not matched to a gene: 5. CDR1 and CDR2 (germline): LNHNV, YYDKDF (reference sequence). The CDR3 DNA sequence: TGTGCCACCAGCGGGCGGGAGAGGACCGGGGAGCTGTTTTTT. It translates to CATSGRERTGELFF.

V gene TRBV5-1 combines with J gene TRBJ2-3; D remains unclear. V was clipped by 0 bases and J by 6 bases, with 8 bases between them. Germline V gene data show CDR1 as SGHRS and CDR2 as YFSETQ. This CDR3 region has 13 residues. The CDR3 here is CASSLVQADTQYF. CDR3 bases: TGCGCCAGCAGCTTGGTGCAGGCCGATACGCAGTATTTT.

The chain links TRBV27 to TRBJ2-2, with 10 bases fitting TRBD1. CDR1 and CDR2 (germline): MNHEY, SMNVEV (reference sequence). The trim removed 2 bases at V and 6 bases at J, leaving 15 bases unmatched. The CDR3 runs to 19 residues. The CDR3 nucleotides read TGTGCCAGCAGTTTAGAGGGGACCCCCGGGACAGGGGTTTCCGGGGAGCTGTTTTTT. Translation: CASSLEGTPGTGVSGELFF.

The chain combines TRBV5-4 with TRBJ2-3; possible D gene TRBD2, 5 bases. V was clipped by 5 bases and J by 0 bases, with 16 bases between them. Per germline, CDR1 SGHNT and CDR2 YYREEE (reference sequence). The CDR3 extends over 16 amino acids. The CDR3 nucleotides are TGTGCCAGCAGGGTCCAAGGACGGACTAGCACAGATACGCAGTATTTT. Translation gives CASRVQGRTSTDTQYF.

V gene TRBV5-1 combines with J gene TRBJ2-6, with no clear D. The CDR3 contains 15 residues. The germline CDR1 and CDR2 sequences are SGHRS and YFSETQ. V gave up 1 base and J gave up 4 bases, with 9 bases separating them. The CDR3 DNA is TGCGCCAGCAGCTTGCTCGAGTCGGGGGCCAACGTCCTGACTTTC. This encodes CASSLLESGANVLTF.

The V and J genes are TRBV25-1 and TRBJ1-1, with D unclear. Per germline, CDR1 MGHDK and CDR2 SYGVNS. CDR3 length equals 13 residues. The V end was cut by 4 bases, the J end by 4 bases, with 10 bases between. CDR3: CASSAEVGTEAFF. Here the CDR3 DNA reads TGTGCCAGCAGTGCTGAGGTCGGCACTGAAGCTTTCTTT.

The chain has TRBV9 and TRBJ1-2, with D tentatively TRBD1 (5 bases). The germline V gene has CDR1 SGDLS and CDR2 YYNGEE. V lost 0 bases and J lost 8, with 14 bases in between. The CDR3 is 14 amino acids. CDR3 coding DNA: TGTGCCAGCAGCGTAGTTAAGGGGATGGAGGGCTACACCTTC. This gives the protein CASSVVKGMEGYTF.

The chain carries TRBV18 and TRBJ2-1; 10 bases are shared with TRBD1. CDR3 length: 15 amino acids. With V trimmed by 3 bases and J by 7 bases, 6 bases remained unmatched. From germline, CDR1 is KGHSH and CDR2 LQKENI. Written as DNA, the CDR3 is TGTGCCAGCTCACCCGGGACAGGGGATTTGAATGAGCAGTTCTTC. Its translation is CASSPGTGDLNEQFF.

The chain links TRBV6-1 to TRBJ2-7; 7 bases fit TRBD1. Germline V gene sequence: CDR1 MNHNS, CDR2 SASEGT. This CDR3 is 13 amino acids long. V lost 7 bases to trimming and J lost 6 bases; unmatched junction nucleotides: 9. CDR3 amino acids: CASKEQGWSEQYF. The CDR3 DNA is TGTGCCAGCAAGGAACAGGGGTGGTCCGAGCAGTACTTC.

The V gene is TRBV29-1, the J gene TRBJ2-5, with 7 bases lining up with TRBD2. The junction had 16 bases not matched to a gene; V was cut back by 7 bases and J by 11 bases. The CDR3 contains 13 residues. Germline V gives CDR1 SQVTM, CDR2 ANQGSEA. The chain's CDR3 is CSAEPGGRREQYF. The CDR3 nucleotides are TGCAGCGCCGAACCCGGTGGCAGGCGGGAGCAGTACTTC.

V and J are TRBV27 and TRBJ2-1; 11 bases map to TRBD1. The CDR3 sequence is 15 residues long. The V segment lost 6 bases and the J segment 4 bases; nucleotides outside the gene matches: 5. From germline, CDR1 is MNHEY and CDR2 SMNVEV (reference sequence). The CDR3 spells CASREGQGVYNEQFF. DNA for the CDR3: TGTGCCAGCAGGGAGGGACAGGGGGTTTACAATGAGCAGTTCTTC.

The CDR3 DNA is TGTGCCAGCAGTCGACAGGGGGGCTACACCTTC. This codes for CASSRQGGYTF. The chain has TRBV25-1 and TRBJ1-2; 8 bases match TRBD1. The ends lost 5 bases at V and 8 bases at J; junction bases unmatched: 1. The germline gives CDR1 MGHDK, CDR2 SYGVNS. The CDR3 is made up of 11 amino acids.

The chain uses TRBV7-6 and TRBJ2-7; D is undetermined. V was cut by 1 base and J by 0 bases, with 10 bases left in between. The germline V gene encodes CDR1 SGHVS and CDR2 FNYEAQ. This CDR3 has 15 residues. The CDR3 protein is CASSLDVGHSYEQYF. Here the CDR3 DNA reads TGTGCCAGCAGCTTAGACGTGGGCCACTCCTACGAGCAGTACTTC.

The chain links TRBV29-1 to TRBJ2-7, with TRBD2 matching 7 bases. J was trimmed by 1 base and V by 4 bases; bases with no gene match: 10. From germline, CDR1 is SQVTM and CDR2 ANQGSEA. This CDR3 has 15 amino acids. CDR3 protein: CSVGGGLAASYEQYF. The CDR3 region has the DNA TGCAGCGTTGGAGGCGGGCTAGCGGCTTCCTACGAGCAGTACTTC.